This record covers a single T cell receptor beta chain. The sample originates from a study of shared clonotypes between healthy human individuals. Germline V CDR1 and CDR2: ENHRY, SYGVKD. V lost 5 bases to trimming and J lost 2 bases; unmatched junction nucleotides: 3. There are 14 residues in the CDR3. Investigators divided CD4+ cells into CD45RA+ naive and CD45RA-negative memory subsets. Profiling relied on immunoSEQ multiplex PCR, and the TCRdb table lists in-frame clones only, not all of them. The sample includes about 300,000 clones, about 74% of them seen just once. The chain employs TRBV10-3 and TRBJ2-1; 7 bases match TRBD1. This receptor was obtained from a man younger than 45 in good health. The source material was memory CD4+ T cells sorted from blood. Sample subset: CD45RA-negative fraction. CDR3 nucleotide sequence: TGTGCCATCAGTACAGGGGACACCTACAATGAGCAGTTCTTC. This gives the protein CAISTGDTYNEQFF.